This T cell receptor beta chain was captured by sequencing in a study of pediatric ulcerative colitis. Up to 500,000 reads were sequenced per sample. Only in-frame clones appear in the TCRdb table, and some are missing; sequencing was by immunoSEQ multiplex PCR. The data hold tens of thousands of clones, with 80% to 90% observed a single time. Blood was drawn at the time of colonoscopy. Germline V gene sequence: CDR1 SEHNR, CDR2 FQNEAQ (reference sequence). The V gene lost 1 base and the J gene lost 7 bases, with 10 bases spanning the gap. CDR3 length: 13 amino acids. Input material: blood. This rearrangement joins TRBV7-9 to TRBJ1-1, with D unresolved. The TCR sequence derives from a boy aged 5-17 years with severe ulcerative colitis. The CDR3 spells CASSLGRTDEAFF. CDR3 nucleotides: TGTGCCAGCAGCTTAGGCAGGACGGATGAAGCTTTCTTT.